These 14 T cell receptor beta chains came from one sample sequenced in a study of blood T cell repertoires in COVID-19. The protocol was immunoSEQ multiplex PCR, while the TCRdb copy is restricted to in-frame clones and leaves out a portion. The table records some 200,000 clones, roughly 84% of them present only once. The sequenced sample was peripheral blood. These receptors came from a woman of 80 years or more with active or convalescent COVID-19.

As for this clone: Other DNA sequences in this sample translate to the same CDR3. The chain links TRBV7-2 to TRBJ2-7; D possibly corresponds to TRBD1 (6 bases). Trimming removed 1 base from V and 2 bases from J, with 9 bases in between. The CDR3 spans 14 residues. Germline-derived CDR1 and CDR2 are SGHTA and FQGNSA. CDR3 DNA: TGTGCCAGCAGCTTAGTGGCAGGGGCCTACGAGCAGTACTTC. Translated: CASSLVAGAYEQYF.

This chain uses TRBV5-1 with TRBJ2-5; the D gene is possibly TRBD2 (6 bases). The CDR3 spans 13 residues. Trimming stripped 4 bases from V and 7 bases from J, with 14 bases between. Germline V CDR1 and CDR2: SGHRS, YFSETQ. The CDR3 sequence: CASSRSRDGTQYF. Here the CDR3 DNA reads TGCGCCAGCAGCCGGTCGCGGGATGGGACCCAGTACTTC. The variable domain in full, completed from reference TRBV5-1 and TRBJ2-5, reads KAGVTQTPRYLIKTRGQQVTLSCSPISGHRSVSWYQQTPGQGLQFLFEYFSETQRNKGNFPGRFSGRQFSNSRSEMNVSTLELGDSALYLCASSRSRDGTQYFGPGTRLLVL.

This chain links TRBV7-2 with TRBJ2-4; 10 bases align to TRBD2. CDR1 is SGHTA, CDR2 FQGNSA, per germline. The CDR3 spans 17 residues. Trimming at V came to 4 bases and at J to 1 base, leaving 7 bases not matched to a gene. This chain's CDR3 is CASSSQAGGRAKNIQYF. CDR3 DNA: TGTGCCAGCAGCTCTCAAGCGGGAGGGAGGGCCAAAAACATTCAGTACTTC.

The rearrangement links TRBV4-3 to TRBJ2-1; 10 bases are shared with TRBD2. The V gene end was trimmed by 2 bases and the J gene end by 8 bases; junction bases not matched to a gene: 9. This CDR3 spans 16 amino acids. Germline lookup yields CDR1 LGHNA and CDR2 YSLEER. This CDR3 is CASSQSRASGGDEQFF. Here the CDR3 DNA reads TGCGCCAGCAGCCAATCACGGGCTAGCGGGGGTGATGAGCAGTTCTTC.

This clone was observed a single time. This chain uses TRBV3-1 (or the pseudogene TRBV3-2) with TRBJ1-2, with D maybe TRBD1 (5 bases). CDR3 size: 16 residues. Germline CDR1 is LGHDT and CDR2 is YNNKEL (reference sequence). V gave up 3 bases and J gave up 4 bases, with 18 bases separating them. The CDR3 nucleotides read TGTGCCAGCAGCCAGGCCAGGGCAGCCTTTATCTATGGCTACACCTTC. Translation gives CASSQARAAFIYGYTF.

The chain combines TRBV5-1 with TRBJ2-1, with 7 bases lining up with TRBD2. J gave up 8 bases and V 4 bases, and 12 bases lay outside the gene matches. The CDR3 runs 15 residues. Germline-derived CDR1 and CDR2 are SGHRS and YFSETQ. CDR3: CASSLSGDRSDEQFF. CDR3 nucleotide sequence: TGCGCCAGCAGCCTAAGCGGGGACCGATCTGATGAGCAGTTCTTC.

The V gene is TRBV5-6, the J gene TRBJ2-4; 9 nucleotides match TRBD1. CDR1 is SGHDT and CDR2 is YYEEEE in the germline V gene. V dropped 2 bases and J dropped 8; count of bases not matched to a gene: 14. The CDR3 sequence is 17 residues long. The CDR3 protein is CASSFNGQGKRGDIQYF. The CDR3 coding sequence is TGTGCCAGCAGCTTCAACGGACAGGGGAAAAGGGGGGACATTCAGTACTTC.

The chain couples TRBV5-1 to TRBJ2-4; the match to TRBD1 covers 8 bases. J lost 6 bases, V lost 1 base, and 3 bases had no gene match. Germline V lookup: CDR1 SGHRS, CDR2 YFSETQ. The CDR3 sequence is 14 residues long. The CDR3 nucleotides are TGCGCCAGCAGCTTGTCACAGGGGGGAAACATTCAGTACTTC. This translates into CASSLSQGGNIQYF. The entire variable domain, with the rest obtained from reference TRBV5-1 and TRBJ2-4, is as follows: KAGVTQTPRYLIKTRGQQVTLSCSPISGHRSVSWYQQTPGQGLQFLFEYFSETQRNKGNFPGRFSGRQFSNSRSEMNVSTLELGDSALYLCASSLSQGGNIQYFGAGTRLSVL.

The chain is built from TRBV7-2 and TRBJ2-1, with D maybe TRBD2 (6 bases). CDR1 and CDR2 (germline): SGHTA, FQGNSA. Trimming pared 1 base from V and 4 bases from J, leaving 11 bases between. The CDR3 sequence is 15 residues long. The chain's CDR3 is CASSLGDSWYNEQFF. The CDR3 DNA reads as TGTGCCAGCAGCTTAGGGGACTCCTGGTACAATGAGCAGTTCTTC.

The CDR3 DNA is TGTGCCAGTAGTCTACAGGGGGTGATTGGCTACACCTTC. Protein: CASSLQGVIGYTF. This chain uses TRBV19 with TRBJ1-2, with 8 bases aligning to TRBD1. With 5 bases clipped from V and 7 bases from J, the junction kept 6 bases outside the gene matches. This CDR3 has 13 amino acids. Germline loops: CDR1 LNHDA, CDR2 SQIVND (reference sequence). The variable domain in full, with the rest retrieved from reference TRBV19 and TRBJ1-2, is DGGITQSPKYLFRKEGQNVTLSCEQNLNHDAMYWYRQDPGQGLRLIYYSQIVNDFQKGDIAEGYSVSREKKESFPLTVTSAQKNPTAFYLCASSLQGVIGYTFGSGTRLTVV.

This clone appeared once. The chain recombines TRBV9 with TRBJ2-7; tentative D call: TRBD2 (6 bases). The V end lost 6 bases, the J end lost 6 bases, and 19 bases lay between the germline ends. The V gene's germline CDR1 is SGDLS and CDR2 YYNGEE. The CDR3 has 14 residues. The chain's CDR3 is CASNPHSGGIEQYF. As DNA, the CDR3 is TGTGCCAGCAACCCCCACAGTGGAGGGATCGAGCAGTACTTC. Drawing the rest from reference TRBV9 and TRBJ2-7, the complete variable domain is DSGVTQTPKHLITATGQRVTLRCSPRSGDLSVYWYQQSLDQGLQFLIQYYNGEERAKGNILERFSAQQFPDLHSELNLSSLELGDSALYFCASNPHSGGIEQYFGPGTRLTVT.

J is TRBJ1-1 and V is TRBV18; 7 bases agree with TRBD1. CDR3 length: 14 residues. Unmatched junction bases numbered 4, after V lost 1 base and J lost 5 bases. From germline, CDR1 is KGHSH and CDR2 LQKENI. CDR3 amino acids: CASSPLTGITEAFF. The CDR3 DNA reads TGTGCCAGCTCACCACTGACAGGGATAACTGAAGCTTTCTTT.

V is TRBV10-3 and J is TRBJ1-4; D is ambiguous. V was pared by 3 bases and J by 8 bases, with 7 bases between. There are 12 residues in the CDR3. Per the germline V gene, CDR1 is ENHRY and CDR2 is SYGVKD. The CDR3 here is CAISDAREKLFF. CDR3 sequence (DNA): TGTGCCATCAGTGATGCGAGGGAAAAACTGTTTTTT.

The chain employs TRBV18 and TRBJ1-3; tentative D call: TRBD1 (5 bases). Per germline, CDR1 KGHSH and CDR2 LQKENI. The CDR3 is made up of 16 amino acids. V lost 0 bases and J 4 bases, leaving 13 bases between the germline ends. The DNA for the CDR3 is TGTGCCAGCTCACCACCTCGGCCAGGGCGAGGAAACACCATATATTTT. Its translation is CASSPPRPGRGNTIYF.